This TCR beta chain was retrieved from a study of shared T cell receptors in the human thymus listed by TCRdb under 2021. Regarding the research as a whole: The study examined how self-reactive, shared T-cell receptor alpha chains are generated in the human thymus.

Library preparation employed the immunoSEQ multiplex PCR assay. The source is immuneACCESS, and TCRdb retained only in-frame sequences with V and J called. Part of the clones is not carried over; for the studies checked, unresolved V genes explain less than half of this, and the remainder is unexplained. Across this sample there are about 540,000 clones, with around three quarters seen only once. The ten biggest clones cover about 0.013% of the sample. Looking up the germline V gene yields CDR1 SGHTA and CDR2 FQGNSA. The junction carries 8 bases between V and J, which are trimmed by 1 base and 11 bases respectively. Taken from cysteine to phenylalanine, the CDR3 has 11 residues. Of the read, only the CDR3 DNA is kept; its 33 bases are in frame from base 1. Points on this clone: The antigen this receptor binds is unknown. No base qualities exist here, and no much larger clone lies one base off it.

This same sample was also part of a study on human thymus T cells. As noted in the second study: Donors were immunologically healthy infants undergoing open corrective cardiac surgery for congenital heart defects in Finland. The thymus tissue came from surgical resects taken out during corrective cardiac surgery. V and J gene segment usage appeared biased in both thymic and peripheral blood repertoires. The related research found that thymic TCR repertoires overlapped highly between unrelated individuals. The study described the TCR alpha and beta repertoires in under 10 infant thymus samples and a few matching peripheral blood samples. The cohort included 5 or 6 male and a couple of female infants, with donor ages spanning 7 to 244 days. After being mechanically released from the tissue, thymocytes were kept at -70 degrees C in pellets of about 8.5-32 million cells. A QIAsymphony instrument was used to extract genomic DNA from the frozen cell pellets. The immunoSEQ multiplex PCR assay was used to amplify the TCRB and TCRAD loci from a standardized quantity of quality-controlled genomic DNA. The V(D)J region was spanned by amplicons of a length sufficient to cover the CDR3 and to identify V and J genes. The amplicons were sequenced on an Illumina platform via the commercial immunoSEQ service. Primer bias and sequencing errors were corrected using previously described methods, and TCRAD and TCRB definitions followed the IMGT database. The repertoires were analysed using immunoSEQ Analyzer 3.0 and VDJTools for basic statistics, V/J segment usage, diversity estimates, rarefaction and pairwise overlap. Diversity was estimated using the Chao1, ChaoE, Efron-Thisted, Shannon and inverse Simpson indices, and was also estimated on datasets down-sampled to the size of the smallest sample. Repertoire overlap used strict matching of CDR3 nucleotide sequence, V gene and J gene, with Jaccard-based multidimensional scaling clustering. On average, thymus samples yielded 750,000 to 1,000,000 unique TCRB clonotypes, whereas blood samples yielded 70,000 to 100,000.

The sequence was obtained from a boy under two years old with a congenital heart defect. Donor details come from another sample of the same person, matched by shared clones. The rearrangement joined TRBV7-2 to TRBJ1-1; the D gene is perhaps TRBD1, on 6 matching bases. Material: thymocytes. The nucleotide sequence is given as TGTGCCAGCAGCTTAGAGGGGGATGCTTTCTTT. It is translated as CASSLEGDAFF.